Listed here is a single T cell receptor (beta chain). Using immunoSEQ multiplex PCR, the repertoire was profiled, and TCRdb retains in-frame clones only, with some absent. The sample includes about 100,000 clones, around 95% of them seen just once. V lost 9 bases and J lost 3; bases outside the gene matches: 5. Germline loops: CDR1 LNHDA, CDR2 SQIVND (reference sequence). The CDR3 is made up of 14 amino acids. This sample is part of a study of technical replicates of blood from a few donors. The chain links TRBV19 to TRBJ2-1; 10 positions agree with TRBD2. The sequenced sample was T cells isolated from PBMCs. This TCR was sampled from a human donor in good health. The CDR3 DNA follows: TGTGCCAGCGGGACTAGCGAGTACTACAATGAGCAGTTCTTC. Its translation is CASGTSEYYNEQFF.